This T cell receptor beta chain was found in a study of shared clonotypes between healthy human individuals (dated by TCRdb to 2018 to 2021). Some background on the complete study: The cohort comprised two women and a few men aged 18 to 49 years. For each donor, CD4 naive and CD4 memory were each run on three plates, CD8 naive on two plates, and CD8 memory on one plate. Blood TCR repertoires of about 5 healthy adults were deeply sequenced to estimate repertoire size and the extent of clonotype sharing between individuals. Different laboratories and diverse techniques were used to prepare libraries and sequence TCR repertoires, to increase sequencing depth and limit assay-specific biases. Each donor's leukapheresis produced roughly between roughly 0.94 and 9.5 billion PBMCs.

The donors were healthy, HIV-negative adults with no recently reported acute infections or vaccinations. All donors were Caucasian adults living in Nashville, Tennessee, USA. Magnetic negative selection was used to enrich CD4+ T cells, after which naive cells were positively selected on CD45RA and the negative fraction became the memory subset. Blood was obtained by leukapheresis, after which PBMCs were separated by Ficoll-Histopaque density gradient centrifugation and cryopreserved in liquid nitrogen vapor phase. Purity and quantity of every magnetically sorted T cell population were checked by analytical flow cytometry. Each sorted fraction had its genomic DNA isolated and then quantified by UV absorbance on a Nanodrop 2000c. Using the deep immunoSEQ assay, TCR CDR3 regions were amplified from genomic DNA by multiplex PCR. Extracted genomic DNA from each cell subset was spread evenly across all wells of several immunoSEQ 96-well plates, with each plate serving as a replicate. For sorted subsets, around 200 ng genomic DNA, equal to some 28,000 T cell genomes, was loaded into each replicate PCR. The purified libraries were quantified using a Qubit 3.0 fluorometer, sized with a Bioanalyzer 2100, and then quantified again using the KAPA Library Quantification kit. Every immunoSEQ 96-well plate was sequenced on a separate single-read 150-cycle Illumina NextSeq 550 flow cell. Turning to the authors' computational methods: The immunoSEQ output contained only junctional sequences without quality scores, so filtering could not match that applied to full-length reads. Sequences were annotated with PyIR, a Python wrapper for IgBLAST v1.9, and V/J genes and CDR3 were assigned using IMGT germline references. Reads with weak V/J assignments (E-value above 1e-6), missing CDR3, stop codons, out-of-frame junctions, or ambiguous translated residues were removed. V3J clonotypes were defined by identical inferred V gene, J gene, and CDR3 amino acid sequence. The percentage overlap between two repertoires was calculated by dividing the number of shared unique clonotypes by the size of the smaller repertoire. Three approaches were used to assess repertoire richness: RTK rarefaction, the Chao1 estimator, and Recon v2.1 estimates of unobserved clonotypes. OLGA was used to compute generation probabilities for all TCRbeta clonotypes that the gDNA method yielded from a handful of donors. Drawn from immuneACCESS, this table holds only the in-frame rearrangements with V and J called that TCRdb kept. Clones are partly lost; checked studies trace under half to an unresolved V gene and leave the rest unexplained. That table supplies the V and J calls and clone size; D and trimming were determined from the DNA. This sample is represented by millions of clones; around nine tenths of them were singletons. Roughly 0.13% of the sample rests with the top ten.

As for this clone: No cognate antigen has been identified for it. The sample holds no much larger clone one base away, and base qualities are not on file.

The CDR3 covers 17 residues, taking in both the cysteine and the phenylalanine. The only DNA kept is the CDR3, 51 bases in frame from the first base. CDR1 and CDR2 (MGHRA, YSYEKL) derive from the germline V gene. V trim: 2 bases; J trim: 8 bases; unmatched bases: 13. Summary of the overall study and its limitations: Compared with non-shared clonotypes, the clonotypes found in all four sorted-subset donors had higher generation probabilities. Pairwise subsampling led to the expectation that sequencing depth would affect the degree of clonotype sharing among donors. Only blood was sampled, and tissue TCR repertoires likely differ from those in blood. The small number of donors limited the genetic and exposure-history diversity represented. Approximately 5% of naive CD4, 3.5% of naive CD8, 2% to 2.5% of memory CD4, and 0.4% of memory CD8 clonotypes were shared across a few donors. Rarefaction of sorted-subset datasets indicated incomplete sequencing despite the large sequencing depth. Larger estimated clonotype richness was generally found for naive subsets than for memory subsets.

This clonotype originated in a man between 18 and 35 years old in good health. The rearrangement joined TRBV4-1 to TRBJ2-1; 9 middle bases align to TRBD1. Sequencing was performed on naive CD4+ T cells sorted from blood. The cell subset or site label on this specimen signifies: CD45RA+ positively selected. CDR3 loop: CASSQTFAGTGPHEQFF. The DNA reads TGCGCCAGCAGCCAAACCTTTGCCGGGACAGGGCCACATGAGCAGTTCTTC.